These T cell receptor beta chains were read from a single sample in a study of cytomegalovirus exposure and HLA in healthy donors. Clones were read by immunoSEQ multiplex PCR, and TCRdb kept only the in-frame ones, dropping some. The table shows more than 130,000 clones, with around 88% occurring only once. The sequenced sample was PBMCs. These receptors came from a woman between 18 and 30 years old in good health and CMV-seropositive. CDR3s include the opening cysteine and the closing phenylalanine or tryptophan. Fields, in order: clone size, V gene, D gene, J gene, CDR3 DNA, CDR3 protein. D genes are given only for firm matches. Clone size is shown for a subset of rows, as once, few, many or a class of expanded clone.

clone size: once
V gene: TRBV28
D gene: TRBD1
J gene: TRBJ1-4
CDR3 DNA: TGTGCCAGCAGTCCTACGACAGGGTTCGAAAAACTGTTTTTT
CDR3 protein: CASSPTTGFEKLFF

clone size: .
V gene: TRBV9
D gene: .
J gene: TRBJ2-7
CDR3 DNA: TGTGCCAGCAGCGTAGACGAGACACAGTACTTC
CDR3 protein: CASSVDETQYF

clone size: .
V gene: TRBV4-1
D gene: .
J gene: TRBJ2-1
CDR3 DNA: TGCGCCAGCAGCCAAGACCTTTCCCTAGGCGGGGATGAGCAGTTCTTC
CDR3 protein: CASSQDLSLGGDEQFF

clone size: .
V gene: TRBV28
D gene: .
J gene: TRBJ1-2
CDR3 DNA: TGTGCCAGCAGTATTGACCTTAGGGGAGGCTACACCTTC
CDR3 protein: CASSIDLRGGYTF

clone size: once
V gene: TRBV6-1
D gene: TRBD1
J gene: TRBJ1-1
CDR3 DNA: TGTGCCAGCGGCTTGACAGGGGGATTGACTGAAGCTTTCTTT
CDR3 protein: CASGLTGGLTEAFF

clone size: .
V gene: TRBV5-4
D gene: TRBD1
J gene: TRBJ2-7
CDR3 DNA: TGTGCCAGCAGCGCCCCCGGGACAGGGGGGAGGGAGCAGTACTTC
CDR3 protein: CASSAPGTGGREQYF

clone size: .
V gene: TRBV19
D gene: .
J gene: TRBJ1-2
CDR3 DNA: TGTGCCAGTAGTATAACTACGACAGATGGCTACACCTTC
CDR3 protein: CASSITTTDGYTF

clone size: .
V gene: TRBV5-1
D gene: .
J gene: TRBJ1-2
CDR3 DNA: TGCGCCAGCAGCTTGGCCGAGGCCGGCTATGGCTACACCTTC
CDR3 protein: CASSLAEAGYGYTF

clone size: few
V gene: TRBV6-1
D gene: .
J gene: TRBJ2-7
CDR3 DNA: TGTGCCAGCAGTGGGGGCCAGGGGAATTGGGCCTACGAGCAGTACTTC
CDR3 protein: CASSGGQGNWAYEQYF

clone size: once
V gene: TRBV5-1
D gene: TRBD1
J gene: TRBJ1-1
CDR3 DNA: TGCGCCAGCAGTTTTGGGACAGGGCGCGGCACTGAAGCTTTCTTT
CDR3 protein: CASSFGTGRGTEAFF

clone size: .
V gene: TRBV5-6
D gene: .
J gene: TRBJ2-1
CDR3 DNA: TGTGCCAGCAGCTTGGAGTCGGGAAAGCAGTTCTTC
CDR3 protein: CASSLESGKQFF

clone size: .
V gene: TRBV18
D gene: .
J gene: TRBJ1-1
CDR3 DNA: TGTGCCAGCTCACCAAGCGCAGGGGAGACTGAAGCTTTCTTT
CDR3 protein: CASSPSAGETEAFF

clone size: .
V gene: TRBV13
D gene: .
J gene: TRBJ1-2
CDR3 DNA: TGTGCCAGCAGCTTAATGGGGCTCGGCTACACCTTC
CDR3 protein: CASSLMGLGYTF

clone size: .
V gene: TRBV5-1
D gene: TRBD1
J gene: TRBJ1-2
CDR3 DNA: TGCGCCAGCAAGAGGACAGGGGAAATCGATGGCTACACCTTC
CDR3 protein: CASKRTGEIDGYTF

clone size: .
V gene: TRBV19
D gene: .
J gene: TRBJ2-2
CDR3 DNA: TGTGCCAGTAGTATAGATCACAGGCACACCGGGGAGCTGTTTTTT
CDR3 protein: CASSIDHRHTGELFF

clone size: .
V gene: TRBV30
D gene: .
J gene: TRBJ1-6
CDR3 DNA: TGTGCCTGGGCCGCCCCGGCGGGGCTTTATAATTCACCCCTCCACTTT
CDR3 protein: CAWAAPAGLYNSPLHF

clone size: .
V gene: TRBV6-6
D gene: TRBD1
J gene: TRBJ1-6
CDR3 DNA: TGTGCCAGCAGCTTGGGACAGGGCTCCTATAATTCACCCCTCCACTTT
CDR3 protein: CASSLGQGSYNSPLHF

clone size: .
V gene: TRBV27
D gene: .
J gene: TRBJ1-2
CDR3 DNA: TGTGCCAGCAGTTTCGGCAGGGGAGCTAACTATGGCTACACCTTC
CDR3 protein: CASSFGRGANYGYTF

clone size: .
V gene: TRBV9
D gene: .
J gene: TRBJ1-5
CDR3 DNA: TGTGCCAGCAGCGTAGGGGGGGAGTTTAATCAGCCCCAGCATTTT
CDR3 protein: CASSVGGEFNQPQHF

clone size: few
V gene: TRBV5-4
D gene: TRBD2
J gene: TRBJ2-1
CDR3 DNA: TGTGCCAGCAGCTTGGGGACTAGCTCCTACAATGAGCAGTTCTTC
CDR3 protein: CASSLGTSSYNEQFF

clone size: .
V gene: TRBV28
D gene: .
J gene: TRBJ2-4
CDR3 DNA: TGTGCCAGCAGCCAGGGCAGCCTGGGCAAAAACATTCAGTACTTC
CDR3 protein: CASSQGSLGKNIQYF

clone size: .
V gene: TRBV18
D gene: TRBD1
J gene: TRBJ2-4
CDR3 DNA: TGTGCCAGCTCACCTACGACAGGGGGGCACATTCAGTACTTC
CDR3 protein: CASSPTTGGHIQYF

clone size: .
V gene: TRBV5-6
D gene: .
J gene: TRBJ2-7
CDR3 DNA: TGTGCCAGCAGCATCTTACAGAAGCCACAGTACTTC
CDR3 protein: CASSILQKPQYF